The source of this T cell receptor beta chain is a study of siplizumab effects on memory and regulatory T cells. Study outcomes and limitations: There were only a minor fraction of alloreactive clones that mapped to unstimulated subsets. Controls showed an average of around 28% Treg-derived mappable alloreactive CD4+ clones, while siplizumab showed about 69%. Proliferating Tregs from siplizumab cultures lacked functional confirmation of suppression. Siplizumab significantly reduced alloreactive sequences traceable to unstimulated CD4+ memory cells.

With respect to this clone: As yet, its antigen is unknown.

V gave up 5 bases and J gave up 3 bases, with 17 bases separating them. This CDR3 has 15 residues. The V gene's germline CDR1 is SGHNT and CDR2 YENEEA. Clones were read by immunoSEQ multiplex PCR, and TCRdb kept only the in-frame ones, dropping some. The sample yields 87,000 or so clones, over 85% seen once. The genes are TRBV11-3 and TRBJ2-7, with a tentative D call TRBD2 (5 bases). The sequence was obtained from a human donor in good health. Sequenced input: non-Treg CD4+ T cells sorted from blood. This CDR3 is CASSTHRLALYEQYF. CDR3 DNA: TGTGCCAGCAGCACCCACCGGTTAGCGCTCTACGAGCAGTACTTC.